This T cell receptor (beta chain) was profiled in a study of T cells after posttransplantation cyclophosphamide. Study-wide results and caveats: Recipient CMV seropositivity and CMV reactivation strongly tracked TRB clonality. Tissue-infiltrating T cells from skin or gut overlapped little with blood T cells.

Cells defined as naive were viable CD3+CD4+ or CD3+CD8+ and CCR7+CD45RA+CD45RO-CD95-CD27+CD28+. Assay used: immunoSEQ multiplex PCR; TCRdb lists only in-frame clones, some missing. The data show 23,000 or so clones, with about 98% seen just once and less than 0.15% held by the top ten. The table lists this clone with a count of one. Its specificity is not known. The CDR3 totals 12 residues. The V gene's germline CDR1 is SEHNR and CDR2 FQNEAQ (reference sequence). V was cut by 5 bases and J by 3 bases, with 7 bases left in between. The TCR sequence derives from a man between 35 and 55 years old in good health, CMV-negative, and a related stem cell transplant donor. Input material: naive CD8+ T cells sorted from PBMCs. V gene TRBV7-9 combines with J gene TRBJ1-1, with D unclear. The CDR3 DNA reads as TGTGCCAGCAGCCCCGTCTACACTGAAGCTTTCTTT. This sequence encodes CASSPVYTEAFF.